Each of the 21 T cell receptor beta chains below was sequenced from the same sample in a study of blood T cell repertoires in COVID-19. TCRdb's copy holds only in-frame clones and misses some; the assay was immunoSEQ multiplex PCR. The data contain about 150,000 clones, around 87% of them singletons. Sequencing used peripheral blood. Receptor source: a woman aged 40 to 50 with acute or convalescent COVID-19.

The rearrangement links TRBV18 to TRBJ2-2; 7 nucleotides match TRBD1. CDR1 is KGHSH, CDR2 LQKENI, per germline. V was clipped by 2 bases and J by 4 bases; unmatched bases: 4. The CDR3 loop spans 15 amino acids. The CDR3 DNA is TGTGCCAGCTCACCAGACAGGGTCAGCACCGGGGAGCTGTTTTTT. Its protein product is CASSPDRVSTGELFF.

CDR3 sequence (DNA): TGTGCCAGCAGCTTAGGGGCGAACACTGAAGCTTTCTTT. Protein product: CASSLGANTEAFF. The chain combines TRBV7-3 with TRBJ1-1; a weak D match, TRBD1 (5 bases). Trimming pared 2 bases from V and 1 base from J, leaving 5 bases between. In germline, CDR1 is SGHTA, CDR2 FQGTGA. The CDR3 sequence is 13 residues long.

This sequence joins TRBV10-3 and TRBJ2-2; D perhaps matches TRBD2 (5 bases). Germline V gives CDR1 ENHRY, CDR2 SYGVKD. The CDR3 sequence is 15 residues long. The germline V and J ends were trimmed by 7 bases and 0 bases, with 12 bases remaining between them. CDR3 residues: CAINGEPANTGELFF. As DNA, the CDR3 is TGTGCCATCAATGGGGAGCCCGCGAACACCGGGGAGCTGTTTTTT.

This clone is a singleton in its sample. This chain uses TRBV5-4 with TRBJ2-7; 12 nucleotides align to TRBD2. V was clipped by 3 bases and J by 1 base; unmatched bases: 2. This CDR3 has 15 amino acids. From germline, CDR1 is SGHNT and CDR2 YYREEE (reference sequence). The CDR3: CASSSGTSGSYEQYF. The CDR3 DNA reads TGTGCCAGCAGCTCCGGGACTAGCGGGTCCTACGAGCAGTACTTC.

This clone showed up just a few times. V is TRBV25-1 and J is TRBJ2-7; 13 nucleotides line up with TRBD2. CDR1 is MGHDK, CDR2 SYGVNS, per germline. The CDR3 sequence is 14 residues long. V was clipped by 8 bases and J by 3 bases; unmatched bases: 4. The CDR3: CASSGTSGIYEQYF. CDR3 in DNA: TGTGCCAGCTCGGGGACTAGCGGGATCTACGAGCAGTACTTC.

CDR3 residues: CASSPDPGQGNTEAFF. The CDR3 nucleotides are TGTGCCAGCTCACCCGACCCGGGACAGGGGAACACTGAAGCTTTCTTT. The chain combines TRBV18 with TRBJ1-1, with 9 positions matching TRBD1. CDR1 and CDR2 from the germline V gene are KGHSH and LQKENI. Trimming cost V 3 bases and J 1 base; bases outside gene matches: 6. The CDR3 runs 16 residues.

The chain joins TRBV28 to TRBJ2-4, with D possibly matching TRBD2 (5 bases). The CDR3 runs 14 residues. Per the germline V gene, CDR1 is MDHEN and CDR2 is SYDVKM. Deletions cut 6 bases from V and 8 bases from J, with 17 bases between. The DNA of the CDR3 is TGTGCCAGCAGCTTTGGGGTACTAGGACACATTCAGTACTTC. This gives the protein CASSFGVLGHIQYF.

CDR3 bases: TGTGCCAGCAGCTTACGGACAGCCTACGAGCAGTACTTC. It encodes CASSLRTAYEQYF. The chain recombines TRBV6-8 with TRBJ2-7, with a possible D match to TRBD1 (6 bases). V lost 6 bases and J 2 bases, leaving 11 bases between the germline ends. The length of the CDR3 is 13 residues. CDR1 is MNHGY and CDR2 is SAAAGT in the germline V gene.

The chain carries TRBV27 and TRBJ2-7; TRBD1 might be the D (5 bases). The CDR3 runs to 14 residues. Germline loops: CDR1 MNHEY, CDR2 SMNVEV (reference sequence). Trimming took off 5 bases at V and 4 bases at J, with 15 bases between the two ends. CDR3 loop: CASSRGGSVYEQYF. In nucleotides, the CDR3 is TGTGCCAGCAGTAGGGGTGGGTCCGTTTACGAGCAGTACTTC.

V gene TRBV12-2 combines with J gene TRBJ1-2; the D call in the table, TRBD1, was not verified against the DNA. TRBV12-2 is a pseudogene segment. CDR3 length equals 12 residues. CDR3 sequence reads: CASRPGQRGYTF. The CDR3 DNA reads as TGTGCAAGTCGCCCCGGACAGCGAGGCTACACCTTC.

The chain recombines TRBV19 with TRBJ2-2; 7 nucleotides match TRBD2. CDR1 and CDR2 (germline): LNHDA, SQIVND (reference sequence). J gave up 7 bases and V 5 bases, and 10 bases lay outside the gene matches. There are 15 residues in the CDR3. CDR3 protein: CASSASGGGIGELFF. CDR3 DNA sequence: TGTGCCAGTAGTGCCTCTGGGGGGGGTATCGGGGAGCTGTTTTTT.

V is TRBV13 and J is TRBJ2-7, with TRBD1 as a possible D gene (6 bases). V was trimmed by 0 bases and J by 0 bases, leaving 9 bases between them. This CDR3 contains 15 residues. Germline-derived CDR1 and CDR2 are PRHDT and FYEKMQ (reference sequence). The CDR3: CASSLGRDTSYEQYF. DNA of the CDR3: TGTGCCAGCAGCTTAGGGAGGGACACCTCCTACGAGCAGTACTTC.

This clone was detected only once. The CDR3 here is CAIREQDSTDTQYF. CDR3 DNA sequence: TGTGCCATCAGGGAACAGGATAGCACAGATACGCAGTATTTT. The V call is TRBV10-3, the J call TRBJ2-3, with a possible D match to TRBD1 (5 bases). Trimming pared 6 bases from V and 0 bases from J, leaving 10 bases between. The CDR3 totals 14 residues. Per germline, CDR1 ENHRY and CDR2 SYGVKD.

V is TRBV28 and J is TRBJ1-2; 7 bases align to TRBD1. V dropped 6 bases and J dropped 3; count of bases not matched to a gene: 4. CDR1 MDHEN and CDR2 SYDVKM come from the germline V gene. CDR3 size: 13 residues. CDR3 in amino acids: CASSPTGDYGYTF. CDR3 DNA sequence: TGTGCCAGCAGCCCCACAGGGGACTATGGCTACACCTTC.

The CDR3 loop is CASSLFSRDRERTGNTIYF. The CDR3 region has the DNA TGTGCCAGCAGCCTATTTAGTAGGGACAGGGAAAGGACTGGAAACACCATATATTTT. This chain links TRBV7-9 with TRBJ1-3, with 9 nucleotides matching TRBD1. This CDR3 is 19 amino acids long. Looked up from germline, CDR1 is SEHNR and CDR2 is FQNEAQ (reference sequence). V lost 5 bases, J lost 2 bases, and 16 bases stayed unmatched.

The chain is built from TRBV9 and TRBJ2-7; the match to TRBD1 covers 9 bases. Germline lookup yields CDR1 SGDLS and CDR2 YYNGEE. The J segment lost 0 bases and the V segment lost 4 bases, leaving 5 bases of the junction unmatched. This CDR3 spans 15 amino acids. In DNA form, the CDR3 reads TGTGCCAGCAGCTCAGGGACAGGGAGCTCCTACGAGCAGTACTTC. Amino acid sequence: CASSSGTGSSYEQYF.

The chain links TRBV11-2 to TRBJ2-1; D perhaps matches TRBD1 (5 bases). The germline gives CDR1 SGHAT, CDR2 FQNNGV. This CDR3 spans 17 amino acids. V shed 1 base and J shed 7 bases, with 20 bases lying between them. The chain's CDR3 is CASSLGGASGNRNEQFF. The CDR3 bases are TGTGCCAGCAGCTTAGGTGGCGCGTCAGGGAATAGAAATGAGCAGTTCTTC. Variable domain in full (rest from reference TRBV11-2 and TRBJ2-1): EAGVAQSPRYKIIEKRQSVAFWCNPISGHATLYWYQQILGQGPKLLIQFQNNGVVDDSQLPKDRFSAERLKGVDSTLKIQPAKLEDSAVYLCASSLGGASGNRNEQFFGPGTRLTVL.

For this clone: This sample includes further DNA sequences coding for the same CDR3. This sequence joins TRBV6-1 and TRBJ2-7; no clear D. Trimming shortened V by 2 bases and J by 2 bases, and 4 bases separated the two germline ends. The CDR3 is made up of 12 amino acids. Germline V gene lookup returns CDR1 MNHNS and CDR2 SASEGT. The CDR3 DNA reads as TGTGCCAGCAGTGAAAGCACCTACGAGCAGTACTTC. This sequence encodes CASSESTYEQYF.

CDR3 region: CASSPLGTVETQYF. The DNA of the CDR3 is TGTGCCAGCTCACCTCTCGGGACAGTCGAGACCCAGTACTTC. The gene calls are TRBV18 and TRBJ2-5; TRBD1 matches at 7 bases. This CDR3 comprises 14 residues. Germline assignment: CDR1 KGHSH and CDR2 LQKENI. Unmatched junction bases numbered 6, after V lost 3 bases and J lost 5 bases.

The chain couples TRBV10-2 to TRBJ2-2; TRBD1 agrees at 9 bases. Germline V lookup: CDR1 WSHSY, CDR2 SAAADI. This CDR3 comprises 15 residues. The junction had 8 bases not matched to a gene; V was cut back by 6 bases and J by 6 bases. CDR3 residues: CASRDTGGASGELFF. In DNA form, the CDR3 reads TGCGCCAGCAGGGACACAGGGGGCGCGTCCGGGGAGCTGTTTTTT.

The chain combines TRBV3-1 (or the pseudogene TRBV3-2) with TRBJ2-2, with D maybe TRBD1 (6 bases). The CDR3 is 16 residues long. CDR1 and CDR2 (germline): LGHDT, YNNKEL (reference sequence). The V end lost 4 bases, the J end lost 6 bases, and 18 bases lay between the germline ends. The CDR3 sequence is CASSPQGISVSGELFF. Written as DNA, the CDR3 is TGTGCCAGCAGCCCCCAGGGGATCTCGGTCTCCGGGGAGCTGTTTTTT.